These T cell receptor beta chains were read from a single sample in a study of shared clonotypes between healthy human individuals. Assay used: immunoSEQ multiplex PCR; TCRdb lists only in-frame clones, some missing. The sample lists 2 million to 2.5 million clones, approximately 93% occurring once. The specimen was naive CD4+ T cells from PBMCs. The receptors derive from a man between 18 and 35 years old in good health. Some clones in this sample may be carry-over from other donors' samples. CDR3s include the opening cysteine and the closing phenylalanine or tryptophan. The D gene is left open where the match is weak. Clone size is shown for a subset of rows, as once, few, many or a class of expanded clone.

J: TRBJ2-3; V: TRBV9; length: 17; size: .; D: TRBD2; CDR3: CASSVGLAGGRTDTQYF; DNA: TGTGCCAGCAGCGTAGGGCTAGCGGGAGGAAGAACAGATACGCAGTATTTT
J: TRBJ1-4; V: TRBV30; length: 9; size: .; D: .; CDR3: CAWQDLLFF; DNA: TGTGCCTGGCAAGATCTTCTGTTTTTT
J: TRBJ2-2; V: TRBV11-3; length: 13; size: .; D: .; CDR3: CASSLVGTGELFF; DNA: TGTGCCAGCAGCTTAGTTGGCACCGGGGAGCTGTTTTTT
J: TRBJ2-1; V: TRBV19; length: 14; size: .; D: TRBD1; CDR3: CASSITGVYNEQFF; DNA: TGTGCCAGTAGTATCACAGGGGTCTACAATGAGCAGTTCTTC
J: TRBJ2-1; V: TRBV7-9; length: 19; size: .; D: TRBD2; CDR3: CASSFRASGRAPLVNEQFF; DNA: TGTGCCAGCAGCTTTAGGGCTAGCGGGAGGGCCCCCTTAGTTAATGAGCAGTTCTTC
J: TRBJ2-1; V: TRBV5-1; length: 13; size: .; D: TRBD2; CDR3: CASSLELAGEQFF; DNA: TGCGCCAGCAGCTTGGAGCTAGCGGGAGAGCAGTTCTTC
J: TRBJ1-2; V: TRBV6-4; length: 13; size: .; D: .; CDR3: CASSEYRAGGYTF; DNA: TGTGCCAGCAGTGAATACAGGGCTGGTGGCTACACCTTC
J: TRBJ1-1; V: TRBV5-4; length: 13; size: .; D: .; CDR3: CASSLEGRTEAFF; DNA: TGTGCCAGCAGCTTGGAGGGAAGGACCGAAGCTTTCTTT
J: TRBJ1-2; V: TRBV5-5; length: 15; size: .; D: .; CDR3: CASSLGLGVNYGYTF; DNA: TGTGCCAGCAGCTTGGGGTTGGGTGTTAACTATGGCTACACCTTC
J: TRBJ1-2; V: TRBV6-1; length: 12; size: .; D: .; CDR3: CASSDGRLGYTF; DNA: TGTGCCAGCAGTGACGGCCGCCTCGGCTACACCTTC
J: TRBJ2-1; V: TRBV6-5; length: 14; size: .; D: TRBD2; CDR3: CATRLAGYQNEQFF; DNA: TGTGCCACCCGACTAGCGGGGTACCAAAATGAGCAGTTCTTC
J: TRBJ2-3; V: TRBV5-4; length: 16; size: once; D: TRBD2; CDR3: CASSIGTSGYTDTQYF; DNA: TGTGCCAGCAGCATCGGGACTAGCGGCTACACAGATACGCAGTATTTT
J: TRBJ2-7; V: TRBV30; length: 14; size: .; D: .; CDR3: CAWSVGGALYEQYF; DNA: TGTGCCTGGAGTGTGGGGGGGGCCCTCTACGAGCAGTACTTC
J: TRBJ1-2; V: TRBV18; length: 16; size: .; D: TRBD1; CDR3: CASSPGTGGVGYGYTF; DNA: TGTGCCAGCTCGCCGGGGACAGGGGGCGTTGGCTATGGCTACACCTTC
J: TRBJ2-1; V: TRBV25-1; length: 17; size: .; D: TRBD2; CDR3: CASRATPGTSGNNEQFF; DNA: TGTGCCAGCAGGGCGACTCCCGGGACTAGCGGAAACAATGAGCAGTTCTTC
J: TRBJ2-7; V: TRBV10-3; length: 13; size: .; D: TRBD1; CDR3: CAISNWTGGEQYF; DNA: TGTGCCATCAGCAACTGGACAGGGGGCGAGCAGTACTTC
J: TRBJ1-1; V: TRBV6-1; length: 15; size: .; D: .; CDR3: CASTPGRGGNTEAFF; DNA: TGTGCCAGCACCCCGGGACGGGGCGGGAACACTGAAGCTTTCTTT
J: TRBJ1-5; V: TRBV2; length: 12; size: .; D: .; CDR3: CASSGNNQPQHF; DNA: TGTGCCAGCAGTGGAAACAATCAGCCCCAGCATTTT
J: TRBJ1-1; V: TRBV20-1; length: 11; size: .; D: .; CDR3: CSASHGTEAFF; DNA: TGCAGTGCTTCGCATGGGACTGAGGCTTTCTTT
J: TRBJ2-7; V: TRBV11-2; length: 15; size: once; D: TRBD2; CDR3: CASSLKTSGTYEQYF; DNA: TGTGCCAGCAGCTTAAAGACTAGCGGGACATACGAGCAGTACTTC
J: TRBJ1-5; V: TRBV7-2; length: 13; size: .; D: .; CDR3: CASSLGPNQPQHF; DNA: TGTGCCAGCAGCCTAGGTCCCAATCAGCCCCAGCATTTT
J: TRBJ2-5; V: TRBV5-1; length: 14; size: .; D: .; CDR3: CASRAGTGQGAQYF; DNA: TGCGCCAGCAGGGCAGGAACAGGCCAAGGGGCCCAGTACTTC
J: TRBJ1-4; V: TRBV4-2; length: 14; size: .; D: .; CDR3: CASSQDPQDRGLFF; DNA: TGTGCCAGCAGCCAAGATCCCCAGGATCGAGGACTGTTTTTT
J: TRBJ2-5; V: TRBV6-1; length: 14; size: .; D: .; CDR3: CASSLGQGGETQYF; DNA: TGTGCCAGCAGCCTAGGGCAGGGCGGAGAGACCCAGTACTTC
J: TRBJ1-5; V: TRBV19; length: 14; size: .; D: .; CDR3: CASSMWEMGQPQHF; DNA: TGTGCCAGTAGTATGTGGGAAATGGGACAGCCCCAGCATTTT
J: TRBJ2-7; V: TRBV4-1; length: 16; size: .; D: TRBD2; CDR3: CASSQSGGSFSYEQYF; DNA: TGCGCCAGCAGCCAATCTGGCGGGAGCTTCTCCTACGAGCAGTACTTC
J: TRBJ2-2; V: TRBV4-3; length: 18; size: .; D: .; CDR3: CASSQVTLDREDTGELFF; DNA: TGCGCCAGCAGCCAAGTGACCCTTGACAGGGAGGACACCGGGGAGCTGTTTTTT
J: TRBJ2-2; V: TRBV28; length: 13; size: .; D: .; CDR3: CASRTRRDGELFF; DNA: TGTGCCAGCAGAACGCGACGGGACGGGGAGCTGTTTTTT
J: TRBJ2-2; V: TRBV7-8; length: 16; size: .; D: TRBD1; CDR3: CASSSNRGSLAGELFF; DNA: TGTGCCAGCAGCAGCAACAGGGGAAGTTTGGCCGGGGAGCTGTTTTTT
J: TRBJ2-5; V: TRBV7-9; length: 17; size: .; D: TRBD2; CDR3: CASSPPIKSGRWKTQYF; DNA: TGTGCCAGCAGCCCTCCCATCAAGAGCGGGAGATGGAAGACCCAGTACTTC
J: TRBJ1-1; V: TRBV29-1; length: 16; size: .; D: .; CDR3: CSVEPFWGQGNTEAFF; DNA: TGCAGCGTTGAGCCTTTCTGGGGGCAGGGGAACACTGAAGCTTTCTTT
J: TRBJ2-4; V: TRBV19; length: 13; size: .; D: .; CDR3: CASSNGPKNIQYF; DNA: TGTGCCAGTAGTAACGGCCCCAAAAACATTCAGTACTTC
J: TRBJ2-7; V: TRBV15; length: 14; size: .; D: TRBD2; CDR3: CATSINPAGGGQYF; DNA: TGTGCCACCAGCATTAATCCAGCGGGAGGGGGGCAGTACTTC
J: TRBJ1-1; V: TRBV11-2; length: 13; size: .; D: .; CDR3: CASSLGLNTEAFF; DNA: TGTGCCAGCAGCTTAGGCCTTAACACTGAAGCTTTCTTT
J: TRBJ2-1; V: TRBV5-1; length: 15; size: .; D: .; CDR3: CASSTFGGVHNEQFF; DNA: TGCGCCAGCAGCACGTTTGGGGGAGTCCACAATGAGCAGTTCTTC
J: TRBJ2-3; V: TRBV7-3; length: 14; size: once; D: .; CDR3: CASSGSGSRATQYF; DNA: TGTGCCAGCAGCGGTTCGGGTTCACGGGCGACGCAGTATTTT
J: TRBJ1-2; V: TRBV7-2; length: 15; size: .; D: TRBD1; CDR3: CASSSKGDRVIGYTF; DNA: TGTGCCAGCAGCTCTAAGGGGGACAGGGTAATCGGCTACACCTTC
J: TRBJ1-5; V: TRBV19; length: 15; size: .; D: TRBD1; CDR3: CASSTRAGGYQPQHF; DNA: TGTGCCAGTAGTACCCGGGCAGGGGGCTATCAGCCCCAGCATTTT
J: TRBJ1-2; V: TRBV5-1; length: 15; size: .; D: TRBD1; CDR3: CASIRGPGGDYGYTF; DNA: TGCGCCAGCATAAGGGGTCCAGGGGGCGACTATGGCTACACCTTC
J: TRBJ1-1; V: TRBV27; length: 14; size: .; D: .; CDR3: CASSHKGGHTEAFF; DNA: TGTGCCAGCAGCCACAAAGGGGGGCACACTGAAGCTTTCTTT